These 13 T cell receptor beta chains came from one sample sequenced in a study of somatic mutations in cytotoxic T cells in rheumatoid arthritis. The data were produced by immunoSEQ multiplex PCR, yet TCRdb's version contains in-frame clones alone and is incomplete. The data hold 14,000 or so clones, with approximately 69% observed a single time. Specimen: CD8+ T cells sorted from blood. The receptor source for this set is an adult with rheumatoid arthritis.

The J gene is TRBJ2-7, the V gene TRBV5-4; D is ambiguous. Germline V gene sequence: CDR1 SGHNT, CDR2 YYREEE (reference sequence). The CDR3 is 12 amino acids. Trimming pared 0 bases from V and 6 bases from J, leaving 7 bases between. CDR3 in DNA: TGTGCCAGCAGCTTGGAGGGAAGCGAGCAGTACTTC. This sequence encodes CASSLEGSEQYF.

For the CDR3, the DNA is TGTGCCAGCAGAGTACAGGGAACGAATTCCTACAATGAGCAGTTCTTC. It codes for CASRVQGTNSYNEQFF. V gene TRBV2 combines with J gene TRBJ2-1, with TRBD1 as a possible D gene (6 bases). The V end was cut by 6 bases, the J end by 1 base, with 16 bases between. The germline gives CDR1 SNHLY, CDR2 FYNNEI. The CDR3 runs 16 residues.

This clone was detected once. J is TRBJ2-2 and V is TRBV7-2; D may be TRBD1 or TRBD2 (6 bases each). The germline CDR1 and CDR2 sequences are SGHTA and FQGNSA. The CDR3 has 15 amino acids. V shed 8 bases and J shed 2 bases, with 15 bases lying between them. The CDR3 region has the DNA TGTGCCAGCCCCCCCCGGGGGCAAAACACCGGGGAGCTGTTTTTT. Translating gives CASPPRGQNTGELFF.

The V and J genes are TRBV2 and TRBJ2-3; 7 positions agree with TRBD2. The germline CDR1 and CDR2 sequences are SNHLY and FYNNEI. CDR3 size: 16 residues. Unmatched junction bases numbered 9, after V lost 3 bases and J lost 3 bases. The CDR3 nucleotides are TGTGCCAGCAGTGATCTGTGGGGGAGGGAGACAGATACGCAGTATTTT. Encoded protein: CASSDLWGRETDTQYF.

The rearrangement uses TRBV30 and TRBJ1-1; 7 bases are a match to TRBD1. The V and J ends lost 5 bases and 5 bases, in that order; junction bases with no gene match: 2. CDR1 GTSNPN and CDR2 SVGIG come from the germline V gene (reference sequence). The CDR3 contains 11 residues. CDR3 DNA: TGTGCCTGGGCAGGGGGGACTGAAGCTTTCTTT. Protein sequence: CAWAGGTEAFF.

This clone has more than one count but fewer than ten. This chain uses TRBV4-1 with TRBJ1-3; 9 bases are a match to TRBD1. The CDR3 totals 16 residues. With V trimmed by 4 bases and J by 0 bases, 4 bases remained unmatched. Germline values: CDR1 MGHRA, CDR2 YSYEKL. The DNA of the CDR3 is TGCGCCAGCAGCCTCCGGGACAGGGCCTCTGGAAACACCATATATTTT. Amino acid sequence: CASSLRDRASGNTIYF.

The rearrangement joins TRBV28 to TRBJ2-2; the D call may be TRBD1 or TRBD2 (5 bases each). The CDR3 spans 16 residues. CDR1 and CDR2 from the germline V gene are MDHEN and SYDVKM. Trimming cost V 6 bases and J 1 base, with 15 bases left between them. The CDR3 loop reads CASSGREQENTGELFF. The CDR3, as DNA: TGTGCCAGCAGCGGACGGGAACAGGAGAACACCGGGGAGCTGTTTTTT.

This clone was counted once. The chain's CDR3 is CASSVTGTGITTNTGELFF. For the CDR3, the DNA is TGTGCCAGCTCCGTAACCGGGACAGGGATTACTACGAACACCGGGGAGCTGTTTTTT. The chain recombines TRBV9 with TRBJ2-2; TRBD1 matches at 9 bases. The CDR3 runs 19 residues. With 7 bases clipped from V and 0 bases from J, the junction kept 16 bases outside the gene matches. Looked up from germline, CDR1 is SGDLS and CDR2 is YYNGEE. The entire variable domain, with the rest obtained from reference TRBV9 and TRBJ2-2, is as follows: DSGVTQTPKHLITATGQRVTLRCSPRSGDLSVYWYQQSLDQGLQFLIQYYNGEERAKGNILERFSAQQFPDLHSELNLSSLELGDSALYFCASSVTGTGITTNTGELFFGEGSRLTVL.

For this clone: At one end, the junction sequence differs from germline, possibly due to a read error. Other DNA sequences of this sample code for an identical CDR3. This rearrangement joins TRBV19 to TRBJ2-7, with D unclear. The CDR3 totals 13 residues. Germline CDR1 LNHDA, CDR2 SQIVND (reference sequence). The CDR3 reads CASSITVGYEQYF. The CDR3 bases are TGTGCCAGTAGTATCACGGTGGGATACGAGCAATACTTC.

The table lists this clone with a few counts. CDR3 region: CASSPTTANYGYTF. Written as DNA, the CDR3 is TGTGCCAGCAGCCCGACGACAGCTAACTATGGCTACACCTTC. The V call is TRBV5-6, the J call TRBJ1-2, with D perhaps matching TRBD1 (5 bases). The V end was cut by 4 bases, the J end by 0 bases, with 10 bases between. The CDR3 consists of 14 residues. In germline, CDR1 is SGHDT, CDR2 YYEEEE.

This chain connects TRBV9 to TRBJ1-1; D call uncertain. Trimming stripped 3 bases from V and 1 base from J, with 19 bases between. CDR3 length: 17 amino acids. Germline assignment: CDR1 SGDLS and CDR2 YYNGEE. Here the CDR3 DNA reads TGTGCCAGCAGCGGAAGCGCGTCAGAGAAGGCGAACACTGAAGCTTTCTTT. Translating it yields CASSGSASEKANTEAFF.

This clone was detected a few times. The V and J genes are TRBV6-4 and TRBJ2-1; 13 bases map to TRBD2. J lost 5 bases, V lost 0 bases, and 4 bases had no gene match. The CDR3 is made up of 17 amino acids. CDR1 is MRHNA and CDR2 is SNTAGT in the germline V gene. As DNA, the CDR3 is TGTGCCAGCAGTGACTCGACTAGCGGGGGGTTCGACAATGAGCAGTTCTTC. This codes for CASSDSTSGGFDNEQFF.

The rearrangement joins TRBV5-6 to TRBJ2-2; D call uncertain. Germline values: CDR1 SGHDT, CDR2 YYEEEE. This CDR3 is built from 17 residues. The V end lost 4 bases, the J end lost 7 bases, and 23 bases lay between the germline ends. Written as DNA, the CDR3 is TGTGCCAGCAGCGCTGAAGGGTCCTCAGGTTTTGGCGGGGAGCTGTTTTTT. Translating gives CASSAEGSSGFGGELFF.